These 31 T cell receptor beta chains share one sample of origin, sequenced in a study of regulatory T cells in long-lasting Graves disease listed by TCRdb under 2021. To prepare the library, multiplex PCR was applied. The instrument was an Illumina HiSeq 4000. TCR beta libraries were built with iRepertoire HTBI primers and Arm-PCR amplification of CDR3 regions. Using fastp at Q25 and MiXCR, TCRdb reprocessed the public reads and kept productive beta chains. CDR3 protein sequences are deduplicated, and each keeps its most common genes and DNA. The sample records hundreds of thousands of distinct CDR3 sequences, roughly a fifth of which are singletons. 29% of the sample goes to the ten largest clones. The time point label for this specimen denotes: persistent/refractory GD, antithyroid drugs over 5 years with positive TRAb. For both TCR sequencing and RNA sequencing, RNA was extracted from PBMCs using TRIzol.

The sample was peripheral blood mononuclear cells (PBMCs), taken when the disease was refractory, from a patient treated with antithyroid drugs. The receptors stem from a female donor with Graves disease.

In the case of this clonotype: A single base separates this from a much larger clone, so it may be a read error. It is likely a read error, because the conserved phenylalanine at the end of the CDR3 is missing. The chain carries TRBV11-3 and TRBJ2-5; D is possibly TRBD1 or TRBD2 (5 bases each). This CDR3 is built from 16 residues. Germline V gives CDR1 SGHNT, CDR2 YENEEA. Trimming left V 1 base short and J 0 bases short, with 12 bases between. The CDR3 region has the DNA TGTGCCAGCAGCTTAGGAGGGGACGGTTACCAAGAGACCCAGTACCTC. Translation: CASSLGGDGYQETQYL.

The rearrangement uses TRBV3-1 and TRBJ2-3; TRBD1 matches at 7 bases. Germline lookup yields CDR1 LGHDT and CDR2 YNNKEL (reference sequence). CDR3 size: 13 residues. Germline trimming cut 5 bases from V and 6 bases from J; bases unmatched to any gene: 5. CDR3 in amino acids: CASSYRTGDTQYF. As DNA, the CDR3 is TGTGCCAGCAGCTACCGGACAGGCGATACGCAGTATTTT.

In its sample, this clonotype was seen many times. The rearrangement uses TRBV3-1 and TRBJ2-4; 8 bases map to TRBD2. In germline, CDR1 is LGHDT, CDR2 YNNKEL (reference sequence). This CDR3 spans 15 amino acids. J was trimmed by 6 bases and V by 4 bases; bases with no gene match: 8. The CDR3 loop is CASSLRGGRGNIQYF. For the CDR3, the DNA is TGTGCCAGCAGCCTCCGCGGGGGGCGAGGAAACATTCAGTACTTC.

The V and J genes are TRBV12-3 or TRBV12-4 and TRBJ2-5; D tentatively reads TRBD1 or TRBD2 (6 bases each). The V end lost 6 bases, the J end lost 4 bases, and 15 bases lay between the germline ends. CDR3 length: 14 residues. CDR3 coding DNA: TGTGCCAGCAGGTCGGGGGCCCTCGGAGAGACCCAGTACTTC. Its translation is CASRSGALGETQYF.

This clonotype was observed many times. This sequence joins TRBV6-5 and TRBJ1-2; D may be TRBD1 (6 bases). The CDR3 sequence is 17 residues long. V lost 2 bases and J lost 3, with 19 bases in between. CDR1 and CDR2 (germline): MNHEY, SVGAGI. The CDR3 sequence is CASSYGGDTLTDYGYTF. The CDR3 DNA is TGTGCCAGCAGTTACGGCGGGGACACATTAACGGACTATGGCTACACCTTC.

The genes are TRBV5-1 and TRBJ2-3; 8 bases fit TRBD1. The germline CDR1 and CDR2 sequences are SGHRS and YFSETQ. The J segment lost 4 bases and the V segment lost 3 bases, leaving 4 bases of the junction unmatched. The CDR3 is made up of 14 amino acids. CDR3 region: CASSSDRVADTQYF. In DNA form, the CDR3 reads TGCGCCAGCAGCTCGGACAGGGTGGCAGATACGCAGTATTTT.

This clonotype was detected ten times or more. This chain links TRBV12-3 or TRBV12-4 with TRBJ1-2; D gene ambiguous. V lost 2 bases and J lost 10, with 8 bases in between. The CDR3 has 11 residues. The CDR3 is CASSLKGSYTF. CDR3 DNA sequence: TGTGCCAGCAGTTTAAAGGGTTCCTACACCTTC.

The table lists this clonotype with many counts. The chain joins TRBV15 to TRBJ2-5, with TRBD1 identical over 8 bases. The CDR3 extends over 15 amino acids. J was trimmed by 1 base and V by 5 bases; bases with no gene match: 6. Per germline, CDR1 LNHNV and CDR2 YYDKDF (reference sequence). CDR3 coding DNA: TGTGCCACCAGCGCACGGACAGGGAGCCAAGAGACCCAGTACTTC. Encoded protein: CATSARTGSQETQYF. The full variable domain, its missing parts supplied by reference TRBV15 and TRBJ2-5, is DAMVIQNPRYQVTQFGKPVTLSCSQTLNHNVMYWYQQKSSQAPKLLFHYYDKDFNNEADTPDNFQSRRPNTSFCFLDIRSPGLGDTAMYLCATSARTGSQETQYFGPGTRLLVL.

This clonotype was picked up a small number of times. The rearrangement joins TRBV30 to TRBJ2-7; D unclear. The CDR3 contains 14 residues. Germline V lookup: CDR1 GTSNPN, CDR2 SVGIG (reference sequence). The V end lost 0 bases, the J end lost 6 bases, and 15 bases lay between the germline ends. The CDR3 nucleotides read TGTGCCTGGAGTGTACCTAATTCCAGAGGCGAGCAGTACTTC. Its protein is CAWSVPNSRGEQYF.

This clonotype was seen a few times. This sequence joins TRBV7-3 and TRBJ2-2, with 9 bases identical to TRBD2. V lost 1 base, J lost 5 bases, and 2 bases stayed unmatched. CDR3 length: 15 residues. CDR1 is SGHTA and CDR2 is FQGTGA in the germline V gene. The CDR3 sequence: CASSLSGRGTGELFF. CDR3 DNA: TGTGCCAGCAGCTTAAGCGGGAGGGGAACCGGGGAGCTGTTTTTT.

This clonotype has just a few counts. The chain links TRBV24-1 to TRBJ2-6, with D perhaps matching TRBD1 or TRBD2 (5 bases each). Germline CDR1 reads KGHDR; CDR2 reads SFDVKD. The CDR3 consists of 18 residues. Trimming removed 4 bases at V and 12 bases at J, with 27 bases between. The CDR3: CATSDLRGVVFWAGVLTF. In nucleotides, the CDR3 is TGTGCCACCAGTGACCTTAGGGGAGTTGTCTTTTGGGCAGGCGTCCTGACTTTC.

This clonotype was counted at least ten times. This chain connects TRBV11-2 to TRBJ1-2; D is undetermined. Germline values: CDR1 SGHAT, CDR2 FQNNGV. This CDR3 is 15 amino acids long. V was trimmed by 5 bases and J by 4 bases, leaving 17 bases between them. CDR3 sequence: CASSPYFDVGYGYTF. The CDR3 region has the DNA TGTGCCAGCAGCCCCTACTTCGACGTGGGCTATGGCTACACCTTC.

This clonotype appeared many times. This chain uses TRBV20-1 with TRBJ2-7; D ambiguous. Germline CDR1 reads DFQATT; CDR2 reads SNEGSKA (reference sequence). This CDR3 contains 17 residues. Trimming removed 6 bases at V and 2 bases at J, with 26 bases between. The CDR3 sequence: CSALPYSRQARPYEQYF. In nucleotides, the CDR3 is TGCAGTGCCCTCCCTTACTCCCGTCAGGCAAGGCCCTACGAGCAGTACTTC.

This clonotype was observed at least ten times. The rearrangement links TRBV7-6 to TRBJ1-6; D call uncertain. V lost 1 base and J 4 bases, leaving 5 bases between the germline ends. CDR3 length equals 14 residues. The germline gives CDR1 SGHVS, CDR2 FNYEAQ. CDR3 sequence: CASSLVGYNSPLHF. The CDR3 nucleotides read TGTGCCAGCAGCTTAGTGGGGTATAATTCACCCCTCCACTTT.

This clonotype appeared many times. The rearrangement links TRBV11-2 to TRBJ1-2; D unresolved. This CDR3 has 14 residues. Trimming took 4 bases from V and 5 from J, leaving 14 bases between them. Germline V gene sequence: CDR1 SGHAT, CDR2 FQNNGV. The CDR3 nucleotides read TGTGCCAGCAGCTCCGGACGGCTTCTTTATGGCTACACCTTC. Translation: CASSSGRLLYGYTF. Full variable domain (missing parts from reference TRBV11-2 and TRBJ1-2): EAGVAQSPRYKIIEKRQSVAFWCNPISGHATLYWYQQILGQGPKLLIQFQNNGVVDDSQLPKDRFSAERLKGVDSTLKIQPAKLEDSAVYLCASSSGRLLYGYTFGSGTRLTVV.

In its sample, this clonotype was seen many times. The chain is built from TRBV2 and TRBJ1-5; 8 nucleotides match TRBD1. This CDR3 contains 15 residues. The V segment lost 3 bases and the J segment 4 bases; nucleotides outside the gene matches: 5. In germline, CDR1 is SNHLY, CDR2 FYNNEI. CDR3 sequence: CASSDSGQVNQPQHF. CDR3 bases: TGTGCCAGCAGTGACTCGGGACAGGTAAATCAGCCCCAGCATTTT.

This clonotype showed up many times. As DNA, the CDR3 is TGTGCCAGCAGTTATGGCATCGGCTATGGCTACACCTTC. Translated, it gives CASSYGIGYGYTF. V gene TRBV6-5 combines with J gene TRBJ1-2; no clear D gene. Germline CDR1 and CDR2: MNHEY and SVGAGI. V was clipped by 3 bases and J by 4 bases, with 9 bases between them. The CDR3 length is 13 residues.

At least ten counts were recorded for this clonotype. V is TRBV20-1 and J is TRBJ2-7; 11 bases align to TRBD2. Germline V lookup: CDR1 DFQATT, CDR2 SNEGSKA (reference sequence). V trimming: 3 bases; J trimming: 4 bases; junction bases outside the gene matches: 5. CDR3 length equals 14 residues. The DNA of the CDR3 is TGCAGTGCTAGGATCCTAGCGGGAGGTTACGAGCAGTACTTC. Translation: CSARILAGGYEQYF.

This chain connects TRBV28 to TRBJ2-7; 8 bases are shared with TRBD2. Germline V gene data show CDR1 as MDHEN and CDR2 as SYDVKM. Trimming removed 3 bases from V and 4 bases from J; junction bases left unmatched: 11. The CDR3 runs to 16 residues. The CDR3 DNA reads TGTGCCAGCAGTTTGTTTGCTAGCGGGTTCGCTTACGAGCAGTACTTC. Translated, it gives CASSLFASGFAYEQYF.

The rearrangement uses TRBV7-3 and TRBJ2-2; D is ambiguous. This CDR3 is 14 amino acids long. The V and J ends lost 2 bases and 2 bases respectively, with 6 bases between them. Germline loops: CDR1 SGHTA, CDR2 FQGTGA. The CDR3 loop reads CASSLVVNTGELFF. CDR3 in DNA: TGTGCCAGCAGCTTAGTGGTTAACACCGGGGAGCTGTTTTTT.

The rearrangement joins TRBV7-2 to TRBJ1-2; 8 nucleotides align to TRBD1. V lost 4 bases and J lost 8; bases outside the gene matches: 3. The CDR3 is made up of 12 amino acids. Germline CDR1 SGHTA, CDR2 FQGNSA. The CDR3 reads CASSSDRGGYTF. Here the CDR3 DNA reads TGTGCCAGCAGCTCCGACAGGGGCGGCTACACCTTC.

This clonotype was detected a few times. The J gene is TRBJ1-4, the V gene TRBV20-1, with 10 bases fitting TRBD1. CDR1 and CDR2 (germline): DFQATT, SNEGSKA (reference sequence). With V trimmed by 5 bases and J by 6 bases, 9 bases remained unmatched. The CDR3 covers 15 residues. CDR3 nucleotide sequence: TGCAGTGCTTCGCGAGGTGGGACAGGGGATGAAAAACTGTTTTTT. Translated: CSASRGGTGDEKLFF.

This chain uses TRBV6-1 with TRBJ1-3, with D possibly matching TRBD1 (6 bases). The ends were cut back, 10 bases at V and 0 bases at J, with 13 bases in the middle. From germline, CDR1 is MNHNS and CDR2 SASEGT. The CDR3 has 14 amino acids. Here the CDR3 DNA reads TGTGCCACCGAGGACAGCGCCTCTGGAAACACCATATATTTT. As protein: CATEDSASGNTIYF.

This clonotype was seen at least ten times. The chain carries TRBV9 and TRBJ1-2, with unresolved D. V was clipped by 4 bases and J by 1 base, with 11 bases between them. This CDR3 spans 14 amino acids. Germline values: CDR1 SGDLS, CDR2 YYNGEE. For the CDR3, the DNA is TGTGCCAGCAGCTTCGGGCGGAGTAACTATGGCTACACCTTC. This codes for CASSFGRSNYGYTF.

This clonotype occurred many times. This rearrangement joins TRBV11-2 to TRBJ1-1; TRBD1 agrees at 9 bases. V dropped 4 bases and J dropped 6; count of bases not matched to a gene: 9. The CDR3 is 15 residues long. The germline CDR1 and CDR2 sequences are SGHAT and FQNNGV. The CDR3, as DNA: TGTGCCAGCAGCTATTACAGGGGGCTGAGGGCTGAAGCTTTCTTT. Its translation is CASSYYRGLRAEAFF.

This clonotype was detected ten times or more. One junction end does not reproduce the germline sequence, and a read error may be involved. CDR3 DNA: TGTGCCAGCAGTTTCAGGGAGAACCAGTACTTC. Amino acid sequence: CASSFRENQYF. The gene calls are TRBV28 and TRBJ2-5; either TRBD1 or TRBD2 may supply D (5 bases each). Germline values: CDR1 MDHEN, CDR2 SYDVKM. The CDR3 has 11 amino acids.

About this clonotype itself: This may stem from a read error, because a much larger clone lies one nucleotide away. This chain connects TRBV15 to TRBJ1-2; D is unresolved. Germline CDR1 and CDR2: LNHNV and YYDKDF (reference sequence). CDR3 size: 14 residues. The CDR3 reads CATSRDGSNYGCTF. The CDR3 region has the DNA TGTGCCACCAGCAGAGATGGATCTAACTATGGCTGCACCTTC.

The sample holds many counts of this clonotype. V usage is TRBV12-3 or TRBV12-4 and J usage is TRBJ2-7; D not certain. The CDR3 sequence is 15 residues long. Trimming stripped 3 bases from V and 3 bases from J, with 15 bases between. Here the CDR3 reads CASSLQALGYYEQYF. The CDR3, as DNA: TGTGCCAGCAGTTTGCAAGCTCTCGGTTACTACGAGCAGTACTTC.

On this clonotype: A much larger clone differs from this one at a single base, so this may be a read error. This chain links TRBV6-1 with TRBJ2-5; 9 nucleotides match TRBD2. This CDR3 contains 13 residues. J gave up 7 bases and V 6 bases, and 6 bases lay outside the gene matches. Per germline, CDR1 MNHNS and CDR2 SASEGT. CDR3 coding DNA: TGTGCCAGCAGCCCGGGACTAGCAGGGACCCAGTACTTC. Its protein is CASSPGLAGTQYF.

Only a few counts were recorded for this clonotype. This rearrangement joins TRBV7-9 to TRBJ2-4, with D perhaps matching TRBD2 (6 bases). Trimming took off 5 bases at V and 7 bases at J, with 18 bases between the two ends. In germline, CDR1 is SEHNR, CDR2 FQNEAQ (reference sequence). This CDR3 has 15 residues. The CDR3 loop is CASSPFVEGSNIQYF. CDR3 in DNA: TGTGCCAGCAGCCCCTTCGTGGAGGGTTCGAACATTCAGTACTTC. Using reference TRBV7-9 and TRBJ2-4 for the parts outside the CDR3, the full variable domain is DTGVSQNPRHKITKRGQNVTFRCDPISEHNRLYWYRQTLGQGPEFLTYFQNEAQLEKSRLLSDRFSAERPKGSFSTLEIQRTEQGDSAMYLCASSPFVEGSNIQYFGAGTRLSVL.

About this clonotype: This may be a read error, as it is one base from a much larger clone. This chain links TRBV10-3 with TRBJ1-4; 7 bases fit TRBD1. Germline loops: CDR1 ENHRY, CDR2 SYGVKD. The CDR3 length is 15 residues. CDR3 sequence (DNA): TGTGCCATCAGTGAGCGGGACAGTATAGCAGAAAGACTGTTTTTT. This gives the protein CAISERDSIAERLFF.